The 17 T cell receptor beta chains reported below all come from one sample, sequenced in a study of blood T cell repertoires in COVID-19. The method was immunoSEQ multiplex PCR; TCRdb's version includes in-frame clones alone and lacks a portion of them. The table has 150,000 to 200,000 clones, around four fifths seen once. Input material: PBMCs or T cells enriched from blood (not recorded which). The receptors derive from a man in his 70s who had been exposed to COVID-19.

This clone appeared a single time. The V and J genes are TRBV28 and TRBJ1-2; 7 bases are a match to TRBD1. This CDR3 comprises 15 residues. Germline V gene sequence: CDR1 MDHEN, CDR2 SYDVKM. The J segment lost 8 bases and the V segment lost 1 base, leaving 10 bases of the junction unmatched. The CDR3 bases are TGTGCCAGCAGTTTATACAAGGGGGCGTATCGGGGCTACACCTTC. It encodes CASSLYKGAYRGYTF.

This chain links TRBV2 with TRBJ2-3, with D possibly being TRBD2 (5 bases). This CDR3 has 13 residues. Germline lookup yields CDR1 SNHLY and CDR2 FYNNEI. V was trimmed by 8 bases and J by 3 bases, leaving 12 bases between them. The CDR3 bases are TGTGCCAGCGTGCGGGCCAGAACAGATACGCAGTATTTT. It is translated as CASVRARTDTQYF.

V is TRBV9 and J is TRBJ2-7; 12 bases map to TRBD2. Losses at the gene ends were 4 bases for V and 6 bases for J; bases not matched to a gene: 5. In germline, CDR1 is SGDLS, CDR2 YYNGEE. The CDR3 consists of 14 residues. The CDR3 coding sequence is TGTGCCAGCAGCATTCTAGCGGGAGGGCTCGAGCAGTACTTC. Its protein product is CASSILAGGLEQYF. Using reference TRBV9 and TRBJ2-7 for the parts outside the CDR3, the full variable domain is DSGVTQTPKHLITATGQRVTLRCSPRSGDLSVYWYQQSLDQGLQFLIQYYNGEERAKGNILERFSAQQFPDLHSELNLSSLELGDSALYFCASSILAGGLEQYFGPGTRLTVT.

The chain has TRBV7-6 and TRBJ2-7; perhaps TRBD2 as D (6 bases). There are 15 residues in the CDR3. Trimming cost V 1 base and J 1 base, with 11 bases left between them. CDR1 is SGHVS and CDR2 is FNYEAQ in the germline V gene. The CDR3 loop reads CASSLGRDLSYEQYF. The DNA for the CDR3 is TGTGCCAGCAGCTTAGGACGGGACTTGTCCTACGAGCAGTACTTC.

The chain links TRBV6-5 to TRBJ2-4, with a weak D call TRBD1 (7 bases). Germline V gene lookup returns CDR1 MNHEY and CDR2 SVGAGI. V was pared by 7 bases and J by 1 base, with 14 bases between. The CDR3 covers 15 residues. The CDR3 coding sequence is TGTGCCAGCACCCAACAGGGGAGGGCCAAAAACATTCAGTACTTC. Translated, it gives CASTQQGRAKNIQYF.

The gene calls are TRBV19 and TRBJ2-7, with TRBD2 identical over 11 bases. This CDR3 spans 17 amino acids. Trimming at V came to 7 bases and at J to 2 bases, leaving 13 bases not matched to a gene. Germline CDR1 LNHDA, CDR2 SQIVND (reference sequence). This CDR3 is CASTPLDNSGRAYEQYF. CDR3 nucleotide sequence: TGTGCCAGTACTCCCCTCGATAATAGCGGGAGGGCCTACGAGCAGTACTTC.

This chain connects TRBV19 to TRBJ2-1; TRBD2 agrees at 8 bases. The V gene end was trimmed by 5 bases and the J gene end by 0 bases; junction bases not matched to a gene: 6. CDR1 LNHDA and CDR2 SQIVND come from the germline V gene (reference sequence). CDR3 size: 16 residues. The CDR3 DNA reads TGTGCCAGTAGTCGTATCCGGGAGGGCTCCTACAATGAGCAGTTCTTC. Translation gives CASSRIREGSYNEQFF.

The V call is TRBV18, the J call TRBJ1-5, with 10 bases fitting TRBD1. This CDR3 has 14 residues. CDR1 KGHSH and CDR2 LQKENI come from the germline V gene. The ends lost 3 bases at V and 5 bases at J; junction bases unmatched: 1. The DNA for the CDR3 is TGTGCCAGCTCACCGGACAGGGGGGATCAGCCCCAGCATTTT. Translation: CASSPDRGDQPQHF.

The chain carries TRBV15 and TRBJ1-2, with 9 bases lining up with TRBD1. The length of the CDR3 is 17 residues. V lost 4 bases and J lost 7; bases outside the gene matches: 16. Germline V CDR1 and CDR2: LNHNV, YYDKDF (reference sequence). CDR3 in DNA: TGTGCCACCAGCATCGCCGGGACAGGGAAAAAATCCGCTGGCTACACCTTC. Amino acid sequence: CATSIAGTGKKSAGYTF.

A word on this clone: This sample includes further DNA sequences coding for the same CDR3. CDR3 amino acids: CASSYSRETQYF. For the CDR3, the DNA is TGTGCCAGCAGTTACTCGAGGGAGACCCAGTACTTC. The rearrangement uses TRBV6-6 and TRBJ2-5; D gene unclear. Trimming took 0 bases from V and 5 from J, leaving 4 bases between them. Germline V CDR1 and CDR2: MNHNY, SVGAGI (reference sequence). The CDR3 contains 12 residues.

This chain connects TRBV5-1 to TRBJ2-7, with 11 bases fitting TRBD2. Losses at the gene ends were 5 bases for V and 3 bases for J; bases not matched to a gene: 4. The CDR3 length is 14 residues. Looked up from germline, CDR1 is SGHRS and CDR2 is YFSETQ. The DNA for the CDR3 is TGCGCCAGCAGAACTAGCGGGGGCCTCTACGAGCAGTACTTC. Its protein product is CASRTSGGLYEQYF.

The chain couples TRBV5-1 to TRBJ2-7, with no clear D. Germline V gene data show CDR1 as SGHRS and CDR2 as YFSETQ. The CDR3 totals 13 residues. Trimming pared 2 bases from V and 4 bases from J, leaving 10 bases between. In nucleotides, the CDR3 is TGCGCCAGCAGCTTCGGCAGGCCATACGAGCAGTACTTC. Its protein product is CASSFGRPYEQYF.

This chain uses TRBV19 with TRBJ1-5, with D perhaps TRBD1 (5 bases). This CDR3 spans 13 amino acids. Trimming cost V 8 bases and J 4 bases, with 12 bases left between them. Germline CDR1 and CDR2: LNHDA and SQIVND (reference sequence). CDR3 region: CASLDTWNQPQHF. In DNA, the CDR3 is TGTGCCAGTCTGGACACTTGGAATCAGCCCCAGCATTTT.

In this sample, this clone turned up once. The CDR3 loop reads CASSPQGQSNSPLHF. The CDR3, as DNA: TGTGCCAGCTCACCACAGGGACAGAGCAATTCACCCCTCCACTTT. The chain uses TRBV18 and TRBJ1-6, with 7 bases aligning to TRBD1. Trimming cost V 1 base and J 7 bases; bases outside gene matches: 4. Germline V gene data show CDR1 as KGHSH and CDR2 as LQKENI. CDR3 size: 15 residues.

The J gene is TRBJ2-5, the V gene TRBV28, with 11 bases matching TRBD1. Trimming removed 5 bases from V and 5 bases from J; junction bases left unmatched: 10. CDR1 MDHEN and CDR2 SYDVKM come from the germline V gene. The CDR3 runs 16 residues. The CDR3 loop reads CASSMQWTGGWETQYF. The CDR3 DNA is TGTGCCAGCAGTATGCAATGGACAGGGGGCTGGGAGACCCAGTACTTC.

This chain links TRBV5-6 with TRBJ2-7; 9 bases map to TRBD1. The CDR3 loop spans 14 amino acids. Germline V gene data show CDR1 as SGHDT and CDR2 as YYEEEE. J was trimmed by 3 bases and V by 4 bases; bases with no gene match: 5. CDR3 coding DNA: TGTGCCAGCAGCAAATGGGACAGGGTCTACGAGCAGTACTTC. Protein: CASSKWDRVYEQYF.

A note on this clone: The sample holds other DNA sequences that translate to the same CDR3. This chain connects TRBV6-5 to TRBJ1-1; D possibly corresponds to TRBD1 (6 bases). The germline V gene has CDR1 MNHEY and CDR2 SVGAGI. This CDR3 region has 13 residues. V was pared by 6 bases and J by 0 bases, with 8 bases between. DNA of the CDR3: TGTGCCAGCAGACAGGGAATGAACACTGAAGCTTTCTTT. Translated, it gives CASRQGMNTEAFF.